The source of this T cell receptor beta chain is a study of blood T cell repertoires in COVID-19. Study in general: Specimens from acute and convalescent COVID-19 originated in the United States, Italy and Spain. The cDNA or gDNA used as material had been derived from T cells, B-cell-depleted T cells, or PBMCs.

Per the germline V gene, CDR1 is LGHDT and CDR2 is YNNKEL (reference sequence). V lost 3 bases, J lost 4 bases, and 8 bases stayed unmatched. The CDR3 sequence is 16 residues long. Per the study methods: Scientists estimated how many nucleated cells there were by amplifying reference gene primers. TCRdb's table, derived via immunoSEQ multiplex PCR, lists solely in-frame clones and lacks some. The V and J calls and the clone size are those of that table, but D and trimming were determined from the DNA. The top ten hold about 1.4% of the sample, which has under 80,000 clones, 70% to 90% seen once. V usage is TRBV3-1 (or the pseudogene TRBV3-2) and J usage is TRBJ2-5, with 10 bases lining up with TRBD2. The receptor comes from a human donor in a cohort sampled during active COVID-19. Sequencing was done on a sample of peripheral blood. CDR3 DNA sequence: TGTGCCAGCAGCCACGTCCTAGCGGGAGTAGGAGAGACCCAGTACTTC. Protein: CASSHVLAGVGETQYF.